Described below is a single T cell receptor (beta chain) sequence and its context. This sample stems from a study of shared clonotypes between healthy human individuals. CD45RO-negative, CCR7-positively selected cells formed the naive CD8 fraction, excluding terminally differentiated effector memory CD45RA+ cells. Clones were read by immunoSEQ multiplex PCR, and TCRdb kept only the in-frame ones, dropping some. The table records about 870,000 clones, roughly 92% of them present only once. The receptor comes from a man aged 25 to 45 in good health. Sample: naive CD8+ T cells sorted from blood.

CDR3 loop: CASSASGSIIDEQYF. In DNA, the CDR3 is TGTGCCAGCAGCGCTAGCGGGAGTATAATCGACGAGCAGTACTTC. V and J are TRBV9 and TRBJ2-7; TRBD2 matches at 10 bases. V dropped 3 bases and J dropped 5; count of bases not matched to a gene: 8. CDR3 size: 15 residues. The germline V gene has CDR1 SGDLS and CDR2 YYNGEE.